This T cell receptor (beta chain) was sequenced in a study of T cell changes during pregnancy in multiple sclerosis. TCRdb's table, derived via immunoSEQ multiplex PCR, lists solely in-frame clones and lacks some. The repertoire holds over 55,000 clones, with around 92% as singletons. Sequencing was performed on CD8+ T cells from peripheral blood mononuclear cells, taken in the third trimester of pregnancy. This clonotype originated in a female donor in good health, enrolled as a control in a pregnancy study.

The DNA for the CDR3 is TGTGCCTGGATGATCCGCGGACTTGGGGACTATAATTCACCCCTCCACTTT. Translated, it gives CAWMIRGLGDYNSPLHF. The chain combines TRBV30 with TRBJ1-6; D not resolved. CDR1 and CDR2 (germline): GTSNPN, SVGIG (reference sequence). V was shortened by 4 bases and J by 3 bases, with 19 bases between the two germline ends. The CDR3 totals 17 residues.